These T cell receptor beta chains were read from a single sample in a study of blood T cell repertoires in COVID-19. The table came from immunoSEQ multiplex PCR; TCRdb's copy has only in-frame clones and leaves some out. The table includes around 470,000 clones, nearly 90% detected once. The sample consisted of peripheral blood. Receptors were obtained from a man younger than 30 with COVID-19, enrolled during active disease. Each CDR3 is given with its conserved first and last residue. Each record gives: clone size, J gene, D gene, V gene, CDR3 protein. D genes are given only for firm matches. Expanded clones get a size class; other rows say once, few or many, or leave the size out.

clone_size: NA; j_call: TRBJ2-7; d_call: NA; v_call: TRBV7-9; cdr3_aa: CASVRQANSYEQYF
clone_size: NA; j_call: TRBJ2-2; d_call: NA; v_call: TRBV5-1; cdr3_aa: CASSPQVLAGELFF
clone_size: NA; j_call: TRBJ2-1; d_call: NA; v_call: TRBV28; cdr3_aa: CASSLTRLPPNEQFF
clone_size: NA; j_call: TRBJ2-5; d_call: NA; v_call: TRBV24-1; cdr3_aa: CATSDSQGAKETQYF
clone_size: NA; j_call: TRBJ2-1; d_call: NA; v_call: TRBV6-4; cdr3_aa: CASSDSPGAFLYEQFF
clone_size: NA; j_call: TRBJ2-4; d_call: NA; v_call: TRBV2; cdr3_aa: CASSEVSGAKNIQYF
clone_size: once; j_call: TRBJ1-5; d_call: NA; v_call: TRBV18; cdr3_aa: CASSSLGEPQHF
clone_size: NA; j_call: TRBJ2-5; d_call: NA; v_call: TRBV7-2; cdr3_aa: CASSFRGVLETQYF
clone_size: few; j_call: TRBJ1-1; d_call: TRBD1; v_call: TRBV29-1; cdr3_aa: CSAGQGMNTEAFF
clone_size: once; j_call: TRBJ2-3; d_call: NA; v_call: TRBV6-5; cdr3_aa: CASRGQGGDTQYF
clone_size: NA; j_call: TRBJ2-1; d_call: TRBD1; v_call: TRBV2; cdr3_aa: CASSSRDRYNEQFF
clone_size: NA; j_call: TRBJ1-2; d_call: TRBD1; v_call: TRBV28; cdr3_aa: CATGQDYGYTF
clone_size: NA; j_call: TRBJ1-2; d_call: TRBD1; v_call: TRBV12-5; cdr3_aa: CASGQQGAGGYTF
clone_size: NA; j_call: TRBJ1-4; d_call: TRBD1; v_call: TRBV6-5; cdr3_aa: CASSSTGGDSEKLFF
clone_size: few; j_call: TRBJ2-5; d_call: TRBD2; v_call: TRBV6-5; cdr3_aa: CASSLIAGAETQYF
clone_size: NA; j_call: TRBJ1-1; d_call: NA; v_call: TRBV2; cdr3_aa: CASTKTVNTEAFF